Below are 15 T cell receptor beta chains sequenced from a single sample in a study of blood T cell repertoires in COVID-19. Produced via immunoSEQ multiplex PCR; TCRdb's table is partial and in-frame only. The table shows some 82,000 clones, with 90% to 95% occurring only once. The sequenced sample consisted of peripheral blood. These receptors originate from a woman aged 45-60 years in a cohort sampled during active COVID-19.

Written as DNA, the CDR3 is TGCGCCAGCAGCCGGAGACTAGCGGGATATATTGCGAACACCGGGGAGCTGTTTTTT. Its protein product is CASSRRLAGYIANTGELFF. The chain has TRBV4-1 and TRBJ2-2; 11 bases align to TRBD2. The CDR3 consists of 19 residues. The germline CDR1 and CDR2 sequences are MGHRA and YSYEKL. J gave up 0 bases and V 4 bases, and 10 bases lay outside the gene matches.

J is TRBJ2-1 and V is TRBV2; TRBD2 matches at 14 bases. This CDR3 region has 15 residues. Trimming at V came to 5 bases and at J to 10 bases, leaving 7 bases not matched to a gene. From germline, CDR1 is SNHLY and CDR2 FYNNEI. CDR3 residues: CASSSGTSGGREQFF. Here the CDR3 DNA reads TGTGCCAGCAGTTCCGGGACTAGCGGGGGAAGGGAGCAGTTCTTC. The entire variable domain, with the rest obtained from reference TRBV2 and TRBJ2-1, is as follows: EPEVTQTPSHQVTQMGQEVILRCVPISNHLYFYWYRQILGQKVEFLVSFYNNEISEKSEIFDDQFSVERPDGSNFTLKIRSTKLEDSAMYFCASSSGTSGGREQFFGPGTRLTVL.

This clone has just a few counts. V usage is TRBV11-3 and J usage is TRBJ1-6; the D is unclear. CDR1 is SGHNT and CDR2 is YENEEA in the germline V gene. This CDR3 is 14 amino acids long. The V end was cut by 6 bases, the J end by 6 bases, with 12 bases between. The DNA of the CDR3 is TGTGCCAGCAGACGGGGAGGGTCTAATTCACCCCTCCACTTT. Translation gives CASRRGGSNSPLHF.

V usage is TRBV5-4 and J usage is TRBJ1-5; D is unclear. The CDR3 contains 13 residues. V was pared by 2 bases and J by 4 bases, with 7 bases between. Germline loops: CDR1 SGHNT, CDR2 YYREEE (reference sequence). CDR3 bases: TGTGCCAGCAGCTTTGGAGGGAATCAGCCCCAGCATTTT. Protein: CASSFGGNQPQHF.

V is TRBV19 and J is TRBJ1-2; a possible D gene is TRBD1 (5 bases). V lost 2 bases and J lost 2, with 9 bases in between. The CDR3 spans 14 residues. The germline CDR1 and CDR2 sequences are LNHDA and SQIVND (reference sequence). CDR3 loop: CASSIRGTNYGYTF. Here the CDR3 DNA reads TGTGCCAGTAGTATAAGGGGTACCAACTATGGCTACACCTTC.

This clone was recorded only once. The genes are TRBV13 and TRBJ1-1; D unresolved. Germline CDR1 and CDR2: PRHDT and FYEKMQ (reference sequence). Trimming removed 0 bases from V and 5 bases from J, with 7 bases in between. The CDR3 totals 13 residues. The CDR3 loop is CASSLGPGTEAFF. DNA of the CDR3: TGTGCCAGCAGCTTAGGGCCGGGGACTGAAGCTTTCTTT. Full variable domain (outside the CDR3, taken from reference TRBV13 and TRBJ1-1): AAGVIQSPRHLIKEKRETATLKCYPIPRHDTVYWYQQGPGQDPQFLISFYEKMQSDKGSIPDRFSAQQFSDYHSELNMSSLELGDSALYFCASSLGPGTEAFFGQGTRLTVV.

This clone was seen just once. The V and J genes are TRBV5-1 and TRBJ2-3, with 8 bases fitting TRBD1. Germline loops: CDR1 SGHRS, CDR2 YFSETQ. J was trimmed by 5 bases and V by 4 bases; bases with no gene match: 3. The CDR3 runs to 13 residues. The CDR3 nucleotides read TGCGCCAGCAGCGTGGGACAGGTAGATACGCAGTATTTT. Its translation: CASSVGQVDTQYF.

The gene calls are TRBV24-1 and TRBJ1-2; TRBD1 aligns across 8 bases. The CDR3 contains 13 residues. The V gene end was trimmed by 7 bases and the J gene end by 8 bases; junction bases not matched to a gene: 8. The germline CDR1 and CDR2 sequences are KGHDR and SFDVKD. CDR3 region: CATSLPGGRGYTF. The DNA of the CDR3 is TGTGCCACCAGCCTCCCAGGGGGCAGGGGCTACACCTTC.

The chain has TRBV3-1 (or the pseudogene TRBV3-2) and TRBJ1-2; D gene unclear. V was trimmed by 0 bases and J by 4 bases, leaving 9 bases between them. Germline V gene lookup returns CDR1 LGHDT and CDR2 YNNKEL (reference sequence). The CDR3 totals 14 residues. Here the CDR3 DNA reads TGTGCCAGCAGCCAAGATGTCGGTTTCTATGGCTACACCTTC. As protein: CASSQDVGFYGYTF.

The chain joins TRBV7-9 to TRBJ2-3; 9 bases align to TRBD2. V was pared by 1 base and J by 4 bases, with 3 bases of the junction left unmatched. Germline assignment: CDR1 SEHNR and CDR2 FQNEAQ (reference sequence). The CDR3 is made up of 15 amino acids. The CDR3 DNA reads TGTGCCAGCAGCTTAGGCGGGAGGGCGGCAGATACGCAGTATTTT. This sequence encodes CASSLGGRAADTQYF. Looking up the rest from reference TRBV7-9 and TRBJ2-3 gives the full variable domain: DTGVSQNPRHKITKRGQNVTFRCDPISEHNRLYWYRQTLGQGPEFLTYFQNEAQLEKSRLLSDRFSAERPKGSFSTLEIQRTEQGDSAMYLCASSLGGRAADTQYFGPGTRLTVL.

The gene calls are TRBV19 and TRBJ2-2; 10 positions match TRBD1. Germline loops: CDR1 LNHDA, CDR2 SQIVND (reference sequence). The CDR3 consists of 16 residues. Losses at the gene ends were 3 bases for V and 0 bases for J; bases not matched to a gene: 1. The CDR3: CASSMGTGANTGELFF. The CDR3, as DNA: TGTGCCAGTAGTATGGGGACAGGGGCGAACACCGGGGAGCTGTTTTTT. Looking up the rest from reference TRBV19 and TRBJ2-2 gives the full variable domain: DGGITQSPKYLFRKEGQNVTLSCEQNLNHDAMYWYRQDPGQGLRLIYYSQIVNDFQKGDIAEGYSVSREKKESFPLTVTSAQKNPTAFYLCASSMGTGANTGELFFGEGSRLTVL.

The V gene is TRBV7-9, the J gene TRBJ2-7; perhaps TRBD2 as D (6 bases). Germline loops: CDR1 SEHNR, CDR2 FQNEAQ (reference sequence). The CDR3 loop spans 14 amino acids. V was pared by 2 bases and J by 6 bases, with 14 bases between. CDR3 loop: CASSLNGGDGEQYF. CDR3 coding DNA: TGTGCCAGCAGCTTAAACGGAGGGGACGGCGAGCAGTACTTC.

This rearrangement joins TRBV5-1 to TRBJ1-4; 7 bases are shared with TRBD1. Germline-derived CDR1 and CDR2 are SGHRS and YFSETQ. This CDR3 region has 15 residues. The ends lost 5 bases at V and 2 bases at J; junction bases unmatched: 6. CDR3 DNA: TGCGCCAGCAGATTTAGACAGGGCACTAATGAAAAACTGTTTTTT. Amino acids: CASRFRQGTNEKLFF.

The chain combines TRBV11-3 with TRBJ2-1; unclear D gene. Germline assignment: CDR1 SGHNT and CDR2 YENEEA. The CDR3 is 13 amino acids. The V end lost 4 bases, the J end lost 4 bases, and 8 bases lay between the germline ends. CDR3 loop: CASSSPGYNEQFF. CDR3 sequence (DNA): TGTGCCAGCAGCTCCCCCGGTTACAATGAGCAGTTCTTC.

The rearrangement joins TRBV6-5 to TRBJ2-5; the match to TRBD1 covers 7 bases. The V gene end was trimmed by 6 bases and the J gene end by 3 bases; junction bases not matched to a gene: 7. CDR3 length: 14 residues. Germline CDR1 reads MNHEY; CDR2 reads SVGAGI. CDR3 sequence (DNA): TGTGCCAGCAGGGGAGCTGGGACAGAAGAGACCCAGTACTTC. It specifies CASRGAGTEETQYF.